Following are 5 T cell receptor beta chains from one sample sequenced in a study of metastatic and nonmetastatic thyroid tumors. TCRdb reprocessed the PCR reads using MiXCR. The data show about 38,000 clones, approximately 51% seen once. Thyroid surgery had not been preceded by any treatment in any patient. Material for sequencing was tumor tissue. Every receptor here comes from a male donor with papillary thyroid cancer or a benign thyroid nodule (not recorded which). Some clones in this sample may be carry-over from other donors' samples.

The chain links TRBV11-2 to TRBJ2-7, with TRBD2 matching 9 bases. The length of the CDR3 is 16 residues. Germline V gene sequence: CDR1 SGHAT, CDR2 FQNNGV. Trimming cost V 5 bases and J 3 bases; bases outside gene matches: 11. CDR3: CASSKRGASSGYEQYF. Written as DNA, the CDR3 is TGTGCCAGCAGCAAGCGGGGGGCCAGTAGTGGCTACGAGCAGTACTTC.

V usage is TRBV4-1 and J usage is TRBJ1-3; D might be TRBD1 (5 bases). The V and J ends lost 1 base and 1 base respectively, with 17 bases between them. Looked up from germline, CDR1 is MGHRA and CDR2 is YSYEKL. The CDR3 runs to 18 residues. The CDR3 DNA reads TGCGCCAGCAGCCAAGGCCCTCGGGGGACGGGTTCTGGAAACACCATATATTTT. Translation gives CASSQGPRGTGSGNTIYF.

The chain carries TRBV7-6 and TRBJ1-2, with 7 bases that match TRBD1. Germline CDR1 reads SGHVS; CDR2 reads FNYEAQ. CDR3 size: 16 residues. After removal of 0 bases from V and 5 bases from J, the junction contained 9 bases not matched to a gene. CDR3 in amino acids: CASSLAPGQDLYGYTF. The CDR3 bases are TGTGCCAGCAGCTTAGCCCCCGGACAGGATCTATATGGCTACACCTTC. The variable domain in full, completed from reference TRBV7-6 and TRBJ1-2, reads GAGVSQSPRYKVTKRGQDVALRCDPISGHVSLYWYRQALGQGPEFLTYFNYEAQQDKSGLPNDRFSAERPEGSISTLTIQRTEQRDSAMYRCASSLAPGQDLYGYTFGSGTRLTVV.

The CDR3, as DNA: TGTGCCAGCAGCCAAGTCGGCCCGGGGACTGAAGCTTTCTTT. This translates into CASSQVGPGTEAFF. The V gene is TRBV3-1, the J gene TRBJ1-1; D uncertain. The CDR3 covers 14 residues. V was trimmed by 1 base and J by 5 bases, leaving 11 bases between them. Germline values: CDR1 LGHDT, CDR2 YNNKEL (reference sequence).

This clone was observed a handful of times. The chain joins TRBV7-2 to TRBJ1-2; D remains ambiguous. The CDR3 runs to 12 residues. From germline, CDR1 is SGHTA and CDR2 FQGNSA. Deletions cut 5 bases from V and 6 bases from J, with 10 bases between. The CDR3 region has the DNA TGTGCCAGCAGCGACCTAGTGGATGGCTACACCTTC. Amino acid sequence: CASSDLVDGYTF.